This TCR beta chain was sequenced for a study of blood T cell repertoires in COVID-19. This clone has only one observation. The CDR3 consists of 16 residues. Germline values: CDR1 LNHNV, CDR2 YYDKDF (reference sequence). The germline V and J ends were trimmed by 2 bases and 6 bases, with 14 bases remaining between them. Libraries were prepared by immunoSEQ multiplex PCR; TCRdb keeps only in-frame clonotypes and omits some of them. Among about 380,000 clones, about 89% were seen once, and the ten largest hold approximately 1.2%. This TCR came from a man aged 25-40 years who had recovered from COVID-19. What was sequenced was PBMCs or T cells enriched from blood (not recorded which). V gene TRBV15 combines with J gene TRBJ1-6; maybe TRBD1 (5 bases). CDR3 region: CATSRPPTGINSPLHF. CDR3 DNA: TGTGCCACCAGCAGACCTCCTACAGGAATTAATTCACCCCTCCACTTT.